This T cell receptor beta chain originates from a study of T cell responses to AZD1222 COVID-19 vaccine. General observations from the study: Just six AZD1222 recipients were seropositive at baseline. Following two doses of AZD1222, Spike-specific TCR breadth and depth rose. Sampling captured repertoires only after the peak T cell response. Regions 160-218 and 743-854 held dominance among vaccine-associated CD4 TCRs, which spanned spike.

Some clones are missing from TCRdb's copy, which holds only in-frame ones; the method was immunoSEQ multiplex PCR. The sample holds more than 95,000 clones, roughly 88% seen once. For this clone: Its antigen remains unknown.

The CDR3 length is 14 residues. With 5 bases removed from V and 0 bases from J, the gap between germline ends came to 8 bases. Per germline, CDR1 LNHDA and CDR2 SQIVND (reference sequence). The TCR sequence derives from an adult in good health. V gene TRBV19 combines with J gene TRBJ2-1; D is ambiguous. Material: peripheral blood, obtained on day 0 of AZD1222 vaccination. DNA of the CDR3: TGTGCCAGTAGTGGAGCCAGCTCCTACAATGAGCAGTTCTTC. This gives the protein CASSGASSYNEQFF.